These 23 T cell receptor beta chains were all obtained from the same sample, sequenced in a study of neurological immune-mediated disorders. TCRdb called the 5' RACE reads again in MiXCR, with one record for every CDR3 protein. This sample has 15,000 to 25,000 distinct CDR3 sequences, with 7% to 8.5% found just once. Sequences were obtained from CD8+ T cells from blood. The receptors were gathered from a woman between 25 and 40 years old with HTLV-1-associated myelopathy (HAM/TSP).

There are many counts of this clonotype. The CDR3 here is CATSLLRGAGELFF. The DNA of the CDR3 is TGTGCCACCAGCCTGTTGAGGGGCGCCGGGGAGCTGTTTTTT. This sequence joins TRBV15 and TRBJ2-2, with D possibly called TRBD1 or TRBD2 (5 bases each). The CDR3 covers 14 residues. Germline V lookup: CDR1 LNHNV, CDR2 YYDKDF (reference sequence). V lost 5 bases to trimming and J lost 6 bases, with 13 bases between them.

At least ten counts were recorded for this clonotype. The rearrangement uses TRBV12-3 or TRBV12-4 and TRBJ1-1, with no clear D. The germline V and J ends were trimmed by 6 bases and 2 bases, with 10 bases remaining between them. This CDR3 spans 13 amino acids. CDR3 sequence (DNA): TGTGCCAGCAGACAAGGGAGAAACACTGAAGCTTTCTTT. This translates into CASRQGRNTEAFF.

The sample holds many counts of this clonotype. The chain couples TRBV7-9 to TRBJ2-1; TRBD2 matches 8 bases. V gave up 7 bases and J gave up 9 bases; unmatched junction bases: 14. This CDR3 spans 15 amino acids. Germline V lookup: CDR1 SEHNR, CDR2 FQNEAQ (reference sequence). The CDR3 DNA is TGTGCCAGCACTTGGACTAGCCCCCGGTTCGGTGAGCAGTTCTTC. Its translation is CASTWTSPRFGEQFF.

This clonotype was recorded many times. This chain links TRBV20-1 with TRBJ2-2; perhaps TRBD2 as D (5 bases). The CDR3 loop spans 15 amino acids. The germline V gene encodes CDR1 DFQATT and CDR2 SNEGSKA (reference sequence). Trimming pared 3 bases from V and 0 bases from J, leaving 11 bases between. The DNA for the CDR3 is TGCAGTGCTAGTGCCGGACTCTCGAACACCGGGGAGCTGTTTTTT. As protein: CSASAGLSNTGELFF.

At least ten counts were recorded for this clonotype. The rearrangement links TRBV6-5 to TRBJ1-1; D unresolved. The CDR3 consists of 13 residues. The germline V and J ends were trimmed by 0 bases and 4 bases, with 6 bases remaining between them. Germline CDR1 and CDR2: MNHEY and SVGAGI. CDR3 nucleotides: TGTGCCAGCAGTTACTCGAAGGGCACTGAAGCTTTCTTT. Its protein product is CASSYSKGTEAFF.

Many counts were recorded for this clonotype. The junction departs from the called germline gene at one end, perhaps through a read error. The chain joins TRBV7-2 to TRBJ2-1, with 11 bases that match TRBD2. The CDR3 totals 10 residues. CDR1 and CDR2 (germline): SGHTA, FQGNSA. The CDR3 reads CAIGGLAVSF. CDR3 DNA sequence: TGTGCCATCGGGGGACTAGCGGTTTCCTTC.

This rearrangement joins TRBV20-1 to TRBJ2-3; D is possibly TRBD2 (5 bases). Looked up from germline, CDR1 is DFQATT and CDR2 is SNEGSKA (reference sequence). Deletions cut 2 bases from V and 0 bases from J, with 12 bases between. The CDR3 totals 15 residues. In DNA, the CDR3 is TGCAGTGCTAGACACGGAGCGGTTAGCACAGATACGCAGTATTTT. Residues: CSARHGAVSTDTQYF.

The sample holds many counts of this clonotype. The rearrangement uses TRBV20-1 and TRBJ1-1, with D possibly being TRBD1 (5 bases). Germline V gives CDR1 DFQATT, CDR2 SNEGSKA (reference sequence). Trimming stripped 6 bases from V and 3 bases from J, with 14 bases between. CDR3 length: 13 amino acids. The DNA for the CDR3 is TGCAGTGCCAGGTGGGGCGGCCACACTGAAGCTTTCTTT. Protein sequence: CSARWGGHTEAFF.

This clonotype was seen at least ten times. CDR3 loop: CRPAGTVNTEAFF. CDR3 sequence (DNA): TGCAGGCCCGCCGGGACAGTGAACACTGAAGCTTTCTTT. The chain combines TRBV20-1 with TRBJ1-1; 7 bases map to TRBD1. The CDR3 spans 13 residues. Germline lookup yields CDR1 DFQATT and CDR2 SNEGSKA (reference sequence).

This clonotype showed up many times. This chain links TRBV20-1 with TRBJ1-2; D unclear. Trimming removed 0 bases from V and 2 bases from J, with 10 bases in between. The CDR3 is 14 amino acids. Germline loops: CDR1 DFQATT, CDR2 SNEGSKA (reference sequence). This chain's CDR3 is CSARDHIINYGYTF. In nucleotides, the CDR3 is TGCAGTGCTAGAGATCATATAATCAACTATGGCTACACCTTC.

Ten or more counts support this clonotype. The chain carries TRBV4-2 and TRBJ1-1; a weak D match, TRBD1 (6 bases). This CDR3 has 14 residues. Per germline, CDR1 LGHNA and CDR2 YNFKEQ. Trimming took off 8 bases at V and 4 bases at J, with 17 bases between the two ends. The CDR3 region has the DNA TGTGCCAGCCGATACGCTGGGGGGGCCACTGAAGCTTTCTTT. Protein: CASRYAGGATEAFF.

This clonotype is medium-sized in the sample. V is TRBV5-1 and J is TRBJ1-1; 12 bases fit TRBD1. Trimming took 3 bases from V and 5 from J; bases not matched to a gene: 2. The CDR3 contains 14 residues. Germline CDR1 is SGHRS and CDR2 is YFSETQ. CDR3 in DNA: TGCGCCAGCAGCTGGGACAGGGGGCTTACTGAAGCTTTCTTT. Translating it yields CASSWDRGLTEAFF.

This clonotype was recorded at least ten times. The rearrangement joins TRBV6-4 to TRBJ2-1; D might be TRBD2 (5 bases). The CDR3 is 15 amino acids. Trimming took 3 bases from V and 3 from J, leaving 12 bases between them. Germline V gene lookup returns CDR1 MRHNA and CDR2 SNTAGT. CDR3 coding DNA: TGTGCCAGCAGTGAAGAGGTCGGGGACTACAATGAGCAGTTCTTC. Its translation: CASSEEVGDYNEQFF.

This clonotype was seen repeatedly, ten times or more. The chain has TRBV10-3 and TRBJ2-1; possibly TRBD2 for D (5 bases). Germline values: CDR1 ENHRY, CDR2 SYGVKD. V shed 0 bases and J shed 8 bases, with 17 bases lying between them. The CDR3 runs 16 residues. DNA of the CDR3: TGTGCCATCAGTGAGTCTGGACCCCTGAGGGTCGATGAGCAGTTCTTC. This gives the protein CAISESGPLRVDEQFF.

This clonotype was counted many times. The chain combines TRBV20-1 with TRBJ1-1; 9 nucleotides line up with TRBD1. Looked up from germline, CDR1 is DFQATT and CDR2 is SNEGSKA (reference sequence). The V segment lost 6 bases and the J segment 1 base; nucleotides outside the gene matches: 3. The CDR3 has 13 residues. CDR3 DNA: TGCAGTGCGATGACAGGGGGGAACACTGAAGCTTTCTTT. Translated: CSAMTGGNTEAFF.

This clonotype was recorded at least ten times. The chain links TRBV4-1 to TRBJ1-1, with 10 bases fitting TRBD1. Germline CDR1 reads MGHRA; CDR2 reads YSYEKL. The CDR3 has 16 amino acids. V lost 3 bases to trimming and J lost 6 bases; unmatched junction nucleotides: 10. In DNA form, the CDR3 reads TGCGCCAGCAGCCAGGCGGGACAGGGGTTTATAGCTGAAGCTTTCTTT. Translated, it gives CASSQAGQGFIAEAFF.

In this sample, this clonotype turned up many times. The chain has TRBV7-8 and TRBJ2-3, with 12 bases matching TRBD2. After removal of 6 bases from V and 2 bases from J, the junction contained 12 bases not matched to a gene. Germline-derived CDR1 and CDR2 are SGHVS and FQNEAQ. The CDR3 consists of 18 residues. CDR3 protein: CASSYTRLAGAHTDTQYF. CDR3 nucleotide sequence: TGTGCCAGCAGTTACACCCGACTAGCGGGGGCTCACACAGATACGCAGTATTTT. Combining the CDR3 with reference TRBV7-8 and TRBJ2-3 gives the whole variable domain GAGVSQSPRYKVAKRGQDVALRCDPISGHVSLFWYQQALGQGPEFLTYFQNEAQLDKSGLPSDRFFAERPEGSVSTLKIQRTQQEDSAVYLCASSYTRLAGAHTDTQYFGPGTRLTVL.

This clonotype was detected ten times or more. The gene calls are TRBV5-1 and TRBJ1-1; unclear D gene. The V end was cut by 2 bases, the J end by 1 base, with 24 bases between. The germline gives CDR1 SGHRS, CDR2 YFSETQ. This CDR3 has 19 amino acids. CDR3 in amino acids: CASSFSFRPGSRPNTEAFF. The CDR3 DNA sequence: TGCGCCAGCAGCTTTTCTTTTCGGCCGGGGAGCCGGCCGAACACTGAAGCTTTCTTT.

This clonotype was counted many times. As DNA, the CDR3 is TGTGCCAGCAGCTTAATCCAAGCCCAAGAGACCCAGTACTTC. Translating gives CASSLIQAQETQYF. The V gene is TRBV11-3, the J gene TRBJ2-5; D is ambiguous. V was shortened by 2 bases and J by 1 base, with 8 bases between the two germline ends. This CDR3 contains 14 residues. Germline CDR1 SGHNT, CDR2 YENEEA.

This clonotype is medium-sized (0.01 to 0.1%). The CDR3 reads CSASGQLAYEQYF. CDR3 DNA: TGCAGTGCTAGCGGACAGCTCGCCTACGAGCAGTACTTC. The genes are TRBV20-1 and TRBJ2-7, with D possibly being TRBD1 (6 bases). The V end lost 3 bases, the J end lost 2 bases, and 11 bases lay between the germline ends. Germline lookup yields CDR1 DFQATT and CDR2 SNEGSKA (reference sequence). The CDR3 loop spans 13 amino acids.

This clonotype was picked up many times. The chain links TRBV7-9 to TRBJ1-1, with TRBD1 matching over 9 bases. V shed 9 bases, J shed 4 bases, and the junction held 6 bases outside the gene matches. CDR1 and CDR2 from the germline V gene are SEHNR and FQNEAQ (reference sequence). The CDR3 runs to 13 residues. Written as DNA, the CDR3 is TGTGCCAGTAAGACAGGGGGGGTCACTGAAGCTTTCTTT. It encodes CASKTGGVTEAFF.

This clonotype was counted ten times or more. This chain connects TRBV12-3 or TRBV12-4 to TRBJ1-5; 8 bases are shared with TRBD1. Trimming took 6 bases from V and 1 from J; bases not matched to a gene: 14. The CDR3 is made up of 18 amino acids. The CDR3 coding sequence is TGTGCCAGCAGATACATTAGGACAGGGATTGTAAGCAATCAGCCCCAGCATTTT. It specifies CASRYIRTGIVSNQPQHF.

By sample fraction, this clonotype is medium-sized. The V call is TRBV20-1, the J call TRBJ1-5, with TRBD1 identical over 7 bases. Germline V gene lookup returns CDR1 DFQATT and CDR2 SNEGSKA (reference sequence). With V trimmed by 2 bases and J by 4 bases, 5 bases remained unmatched. The CDR3 contains 14 residues. CDR3 region: CSARPLQGNQPQHF. CDR3 DNA sequence: TGCAGTGCTAGACCCTTACAGGGGAATCAGCCCCAGCATTTT.